This T cell receptor beta chain was found in a study of T-cell reconstitution after alpha-beta-depleted transplantation in children listed by TCRdb under 2016. The study in broad terms: T-cell immune reconstitution after TCRalphabeta/CD19-depleted allogeneic hematopoietic cell transplantation in children was quantitatively tracked in the study by means of TCR repertoire profiling.

Libraries came from PCR. The instrument given in TCRdb is Illumina HiSeq 2500. TCR libraries were prepared with molecular barcoding, using unique molecular identifiers to normalize TCRbeta repertoire quantification. The raw public data were reprocessed by TCRdb itself: fastp quality trimming at Q25, MiXCR clonotype calling, in-frame beta chains only. When rows share a CDR3 protein, they turn into one entry using the most common DNA and genes. Recorded for this sample are more than 550,000 distinct CDR3 sequences; roughly a tenth of them occurred a single time. Clones ranked in the top ten supply 4% of the sample. Cut back by 5 bases and 0 bases, the V and J ends lie 5 bases apart. The cysteine opens and the phenylalanine closes a CDR3 of 13 amino acids. The only DNA kept is the CDR3, 39 bases in frame from the first base. From the germline V gene, CDR1 is MDHEN and CDR2 is SYDVKM. This clonotype was observed at least ten times. There is no known antigen for this receptor. No base-level quality is on record; no much larger clone is a single base apart.

This sequence originates from a human donor who donated a stem cell graft to a child with acute myeloid leukemia. This material consisted of PBMCs from the stem cell graft donor, taken from the stem cell graft. The chain was built from TRBV28 and TRBJ2-4, with no confident D gene call. CDR3 protein: CASSDLAKNIQYF. The DNA reads TGTGCCAGCAGTGATCTAGCCAAAAACATTCAGTACTTC. The reference TRBV28 and TRBJ2-4 proteins fill in what lies around the CDR3, so the full variable domain reads DVKVTQSSRYLVKRTGEKVFLECVQDMDHENMFWYRQDPGLGLRLIYFSYDVKMKEKGDIPEGYSVSREKKERFSLILESASTNQTSMYLCASSDLAKNIQYFGAGTRLSVL.